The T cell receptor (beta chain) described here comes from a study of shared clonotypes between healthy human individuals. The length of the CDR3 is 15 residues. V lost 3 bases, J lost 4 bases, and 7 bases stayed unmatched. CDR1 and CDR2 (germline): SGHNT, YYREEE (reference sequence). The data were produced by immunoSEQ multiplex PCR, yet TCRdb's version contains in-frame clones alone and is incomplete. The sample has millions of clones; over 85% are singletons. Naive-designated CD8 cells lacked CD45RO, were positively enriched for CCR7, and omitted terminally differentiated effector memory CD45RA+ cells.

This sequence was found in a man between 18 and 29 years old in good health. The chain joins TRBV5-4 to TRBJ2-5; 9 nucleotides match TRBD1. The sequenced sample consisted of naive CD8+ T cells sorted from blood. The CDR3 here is CASSYHRGLGETQYF. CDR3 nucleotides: TGTGCCAGCAGCTACCACAGGGGGCTTGGAGAGACCCAGTACTTC.